These 22 T cell receptor beta chains came from one sample sequenced in a study of CD8+ T cells in alopecia areata. The sample's treatment: oral pan-JAK inhibitor, 5-10 mg twice daily. RNA, once extracted, was reverse transcribed into cDNA for use as the sequencing template. Generated by immunoSEQ multiplex PCR, the TCRdb table keeps only in-frame clones and is missing some. Of about 210,000 clones listed, 66% were seen once; the top ten hold more than 0.95%. This specimen was CD4+ T cells sorted from blood, taken around week 46, from a patient treated with tofacitinib. The receptor set was obtained from a human donor with alopecia areata.

The chain is built from TRBV6-5 and TRBJ1-6; D may be TRBD1 (5 bases). This CDR3 region has 14 residues. Germline CDR1 and CDR2: MNHEY and SVGAGI. V lost 4 bases to trimming and J lost 8 bases, with 12 bases between them. The CDR3 protein is CASSWQGFDSPLHF. The CDR3, as DNA: TGTGCCAGCAGTTGGCAGGGCTTTGATTCACCCCTCCACTTT.

The J gene is TRBJ1-4, the V gene TRBV2; D might be TRBD1 (5 bases). CDR1 is SNHLY, CDR2 FYNNEI, per germline. Trimming cost V 7 bases and J 6 bases, with 18 bases left between them. The CDR3 is made up of 15 amino acids. The CDR3: CASNVLGPWDEKLFF. CDR3 DNA: TGTGCCAGCAACGTATTGGGGCCCTGGGATGAAAAACTGTTTTTT.

The rearrangement links TRBV6-6 to TRBJ2-7; no definite D call. The CDR3 spans 13 residues. The V gene lost 1 base and the J gene lost 3 bases, with 7 bases spanning the gap. Per the germline V gene, CDR1 is MNHNY and CDR2 is SVGAGI (reference sequence). CDR3 residues: CASSYYGDYEQYF. DNA of the CDR3: TGTGCCAGCAGTTACTATGGGGACTACGAGCAGTACTTC.

The chain is built from TRBV20-1 and TRBJ2-5, with D uncertain. The germline CDR1 and CDR2 sequences are DFQATT and SNEGSKA (reference sequence). This CDR3 region has 11 residues. V was clipped by 2 bases and J by 5 bases, with 6 bases between them. Here the CDR3 reads CSARWLETQYF. In nucleotides, the CDR3 is TGCAGTGCTAGATGGTTGGAGACCCAGTACTTC.

This sequence joins TRBV29-1 and TRBJ2-1, with 13 positions matching TRBD2. The V and J ends lost 6 bases and 10 bases, in that order; junction bases with no gene match: 9. CDR3 length: 14 amino acids. CDR1 is SQVTM and CDR2 is ANQGSEA in the germline V gene. The CDR3, as DNA: TGCAGCGTGAAGAGGACTAGCGGGGGTCTCGAGCAGTTCTTC. This sequence encodes CSVKRTSGGLEQFF.

This clone showed up many times. The chain uses TRBV7-8 and TRBJ2-7; TRBD1 aligns across 8 bases. Germline V CDR1 and CDR2: SGHVS, FQNEAQ. This CDR3 has 15 residues. V was pared by 3 bases and J by 5 bases, with 9 bases of the junction left unmatched. The CDR3 reads CASSFFETGADEQYF. Here the CDR3 DNA reads TGTGCCAGCAGCTTCTTTGAGACAGGGGCAGACGAGCAGTACTTC.

The rearrangement joins TRBV30 to TRBJ2-5; D may be TRBD1 or TRBD2 (5 bases each). The CDR3 runs 15 residues. Trimming took off 5 bases at V and 4 bases at J, with 20 bases between the two ends. Germline V lookup: CDR1 GTSNPN, CDR2 SVGIG (reference sequence). CDR3 loop: CAWQLGAYLRETQYF. The CDR3 bases are TGTGCCTGGCAACTCGGGGCCTACCTTCGAGAGACCCAGTACTTC.

The chain couples TRBV29-1 to TRBJ2-3; D is unclear. The CDR3 loop spans 12 amino acids. Per the germline V gene, CDR1 is SQVTM and CDR2 is ANQGSEA. With 6 bases removed from V and 2 bases from J, the gap between germline ends came to 9 bases. CDR3 nucleotides: TGCAGCGTATCCCTGCCCACAGATACGCAGTATTTT. Translated, it gives CSVSLPTDTQYF.

The rearrangement uses TRBV29-1 and TRBJ2-7; D is possibly TRBD1 (6 bases). V was clipped by 7 bases and J by 5 bases, with 18 bases between them. Germline CDR1 and CDR2: SQVTM and ANQGSEA. The CDR3 contains 13 residues. The CDR3 reads CSADLQGKNEQYF. The CDR3 DNA reads TGCAGCGCAGACCTTCAGGGGAAAAACGAGCAGTACTTC.

Only a few counts were recorded for this clone. The V gene is TRBV5-1, the J gene TRBJ1-6; TRBD1 aligns across 7 bases. Germline V gives CDR1 SGHRS, CDR2 YFSETQ. With 4 bases clipped from V and 7 bases from J, the junction kept 5 bases outside the gene matches. There are 14 residues in the CDR3. The CDR3 sequence: CASSAGTVNSPLHF. CDR3 coding DNA: TGCGCCAGCAGCGCGGGGACAGTCAATTCACCCCTCCACTTT. The complete variable domain, with remaining parts taken from reference TRBV5-1 and TRBJ1-6, reads KAGVTQTPRYLIKTRGQQVTLSCSPISGHRSVSWYQQTPGQGLQFLFEYFSETQRNKGNFPGRFSGRQFSNSRSEMNVSTLELGDSALYLCASSAGTVNSPLHFGNGTRLTVT.

The chain combines TRBV5-5 with TRBJ1-5; TRBD1 agrees at 10 bases. The CDR3 extends over 18 amino acids. The trim removed 2 bases at V and 1 base at J, leaving 9 bases unmatched. The germline gives CDR1 SGHKS, CDR2 YYEKEE (reference sequence). For the CDR3, the DNA is TGTGCCAGCAGCTTCATCGGGACAGGGGTTGGGAGCAATCAGCCCCAGCATTTT. It is translated as CASSFIGTGVGSNQPQHF.

This clone was found once. The V gene is TRBV5-1, the J gene TRBJ1-1, with D unresolved. The germline V gene has CDR1 SGHRS and CDR2 YFSETQ. The V gene lost 5 bases and the J gene lost 2 bases, with 16 bases spanning the gap. The CDR3 runs to 15 residues. For the CDR3, the DNA is TGCGCCAGCAGTGTCCAGACCCCGGGAAACACTGAAGCTTTCTTT. Its protein product is CASSVQTPGNTEAFF.

This clone was observed a few times. J is TRBJ1-1 and V is TRBV20-1; D gene ambiguous. The length of the CDR3 is 11 residues. V gave up 3 bases and J gave up 4 bases, with 6 bases separating them. Germline CDR1 is DFQATT and CDR2 is SNEGSKA (reference sequence). The CDR3 nucleotides read TGCAGTGCTAGTCAACCCACTGAAGCTTTCTTT. Translated: CSASQPTEAFF.

With regard to this clone: Other DNA sequences in the sample encode the same CDR3. This sequence joins TRBV30 and TRBJ1-6; 9 positions match TRBD1. Germline V gene data show CDR1 as GTSNPN and CDR2 as SVGIG (reference sequence). The CDR3 consists of 16 residues. Trimming removed 2 bases from V and 7 bases from J; junction bases left unmatched: 9. The CDR3 region has the DNA TGTGCCTGGAGTCGTTTGGGACAGGGTACCAATTCACCCCTCCACTTT. Translated: CAWSRLGQGTNSPLHF.

The chain is built from TRBV5-1 and TRBJ2-6; D is possibly TRBD1 (6 bases). The CDR3 runs 17 residues. The V gene's germline CDR1 is SGHRS and CDR2 YFSETQ. V was pared by 2 bases and J by 1 base, with 13 bases between. The CDR3 coding sequence is TGCGCCAGCAGCTTTCAGCAGGGGATTTCTGGGGCCAACGTCCTGACTTTC. Translation gives CASSFQQGISGANVLTF. Looking up the rest from reference TRBV5-1 and TRBJ2-6 gives the full variable domain: KAGVTQTPRYLIKTRGQQVTLSCSPISGHRSVSWYQQTPGQGLQFLFEYFSETQRNKGNFPGRFSGRQFSNSRSEMNVSTLELGDSALYLCASSFQQGISGANVLTFGAGSRLTVL.

The table lists this clone with a few counts. The V and J genes are TRBV20-1 and TRBJ1-1; a possible D gene is TRBD1 (5 bases). Trimming removed 3 bases at V and 3 bases at J, with 5 bases between. This CDR3 has 11 amino acids. Germline lookup yields CDR1 DFQATT and CDR2 SNEGSKA (reference sequence). The CDR3 DNA sequence: TGCAGTGCTAGGACAGACACTGAAGCTTTCTTT. It translates to CSARTDTEAFF.

The chain employs TRBV5-8 and TRBJ2-4; 9 nucleotides line up with TRBD1. This CDR3 contains 17 residues. V shed 4 bases, J shed 8 bases, and the junction held 16 bases outside the gene matches. Germline V gene lookup returns CDR1 SGHTS and CDR2 YDEGEE. CDR3 in amino acids: CASSDPGQGLPGDIQYF. The CDR3 DNA reads TGTGCCAGCAGCGATCCGGGACAGGGCCTGCCTGGGGACATTCAGTACTTC.

This clone was seen a handful of times. The gene calls are TRBV18 and TRBJ1-3; maybe TRBD1 (5 bases). CDR1 is KGHSH and CDR2 is LQKENI in the germline V gene. V was clipped by 6 bases and J by 2 bases, with 14 bases between them. The CDR3 is 15 amino acids. CDR3 protein: CASSPRGSTGNTIYF. The CDR3 bases are TGTGCCAGCTCCCCAAGGGGTTCGACTGGAAACACCATATATTTT.

The rearrangement uses TRBV4-3 and TRBJ2-3; D gene ambiguous. This CDR3 comprises 13 residues. Trimming took 4 bases from V and 2 from J, leaving 7 bases between them. Germline CDR1 is LGHNA and CDR2 is YSLEER. CDR3 in amino acids: CASSLENTDTQYF. DNA for the CDR3: TGCGCCAGCAGCCTAGAAAACACAGATACGCAGTATTTT.

The rearrangement joins TRBV12-5 to TRBJ1-1; D ambiguous. Looked up from germline, CDR1 is LGHNT and CDR2 is FRNRAP. CDR3 length equals 14 residues. Deletions cut 0 bases from V and 4 bases from J, with 9 bases between. CDR3 DNA sequence: TGTGCTAGTGGTTTGGTAACGGTCGCCACTGAAGCTTTCTTT. Its protein is CASGLVTVATEAFF.

The rearrangement links TRBV12-5 to TRBJ1-2; 8 nucleotides match TRBD1. CDR1 and CDR2 from the germline V gene are LGHNT and FRNRAP. This CDR3 comprises 13 residues. The V segment lost 6 bases and the J segment 6 bases; nucleotides outside the gene matches: 6. CDR3 sequence reads: CASGPGQGNGYTF. The CDR3, as DNA: TGTGCTAGTGGACCTGGACAGGGTAATGGCTACACCTTC.

This clone came up a few times. The V gene is TRBV23-1, the J gene TRBJ2-5; no clear D gene. TRBV23-1 is given ORF status, its function remaining uncertain. The CDR3 is made up of 19 amino acids. V dropped 0 bases and J dropped 2 bases, with 22 bases sitting between them. In nucleotides, the CDR3 is TGCGCCAGCAGTCAATCCCCCCGGCGATTCGAGGTTCGGCAAGAGACCCAGTACTTC. Translated, it gives CASSQSPRRFEVRQETQYF.